This T cell receptor beta chain was profiled in a study of blood T cells in healthy people across ages. Study-level results: Naive CD4+ cell counts and diversity both ran higher in long-lived than in aged donors.

Of note for this clonotype: Its antigen is as yet unknown.

A J-beta primer mix and a sample-barcoded 5' primer were used in a second PCR of about 7 to 12 cycles. TCRdb re-derived calls from the 5' RACE reads in MiXCR, one entry per CDR3 protein. The sample includes about 1,400,000 distinct CDR3 sequences, roughly 40% seen only once; the top ten take roughly 7.9%. In germline, CDR1 is LGHDT, CDR2 YNNKEL (reference sequence). V shed 4 bases and J shed 5 bases, with 31 bases lying between them. The CDR3 has 20 residues. Sequencing was done on a sample of blood. The origin of this receptor is a woman aged 18 to 35 in good health. The chain combines TRBV3-1 with TRBJ2-3, with D perhaps assigned TRBD1 or TRBD2 (5 bases each). The CDR3, as DNA: TGTGCCAGCAGCCCAGGGAGAGGGGCCGGCAGCTTTTACGGAGAAGATACGCAGTATTTT. The encoded protein is CASSPGRGAGSFYGEDTQYF.